Below, 3 T cell receptor beta chains from the same sample are listed, as sequenced in a study of graft-versus-host responses after intestinal transplantation. Grafts had their tissue processed, releasing intraepithelial and lamina propria lymphocytes. TCRdb's table, derived via immunoSEQ multiplex PCR, lists solely in-frame clones and lacks some. The table includes under 15,000 clones, 70% to 85% detected once. The specimen was ileum tissue, collected less than 150 days after intestinal transplantation. All receptors come from a human patient who received an intestinal transplant, so some T cells may come from the graft donor.

This clone was observed a few times. The genes are TRBV12-2 and TRBJ1-1; TRBD1, as called in the table, went unchecked against the DNA. TRBV12-2 is a recognized pseudogene. The CDR3 extends over 13 amino acids. The CDR3 loop reads CASRSGTDTEAFF. The CDR3 DNA reads as TGTGCAAGTCGCTCCGGGACAGACACTGAAGCTTTCTTT.

The genes are TRBV5-1 and TRBJ2-1, with 12 bases matching TRBD2. Germline values: CDR1 SGHRS, CDR2 YFSETQ. After removal of 3 bases from V and 9 bases from J, the junction contained 7 bases not matched to a gene. This CDR3 is 15 amino acids long. CDR3 nucleotide sequence: TGCGCCAGCAGCTCTACTAGCGGGGGGCCGGGTGAGCAGTTCTTC. Residues: CASSSTSGGPGEQFF.

J is TRBJ2-3 and V is TRBV9; 10 bases fit TRBD2. Germline loops: CDR1 SGDLS, CDR2 YYNGEE. This CDR3 spans 18 amino acids. Losses at the gene ends were 4 bases for V and 0 bases for J; bases not matched to a gene: 11. CDR3 region: CASSTRRLAGSSTDTQYF. CDR3 DNA: TGTGCCAGCAGCACACGCCGACTAGCGGGTTCTAGCACAGATACGCAGTATTTT.